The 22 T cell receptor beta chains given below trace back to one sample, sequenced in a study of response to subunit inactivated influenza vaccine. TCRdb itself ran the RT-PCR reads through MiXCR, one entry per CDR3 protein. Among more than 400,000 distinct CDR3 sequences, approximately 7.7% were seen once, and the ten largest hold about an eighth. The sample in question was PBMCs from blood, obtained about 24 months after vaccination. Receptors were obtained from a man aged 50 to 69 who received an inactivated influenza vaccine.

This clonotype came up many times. The CDR3 sequence is CASSVDGRELHF. The DNA of the CDR3 is TGTGCCAGCAGCGTCGACGGAAGAGAACTCCACTTT. The chain links TRBV7-2 to TRBJ1-6; no firm D call. Germline loops: CDR1 SGHTA, CDR2 FQGNSA. V was pared by 5 bases and J by 16 bases, with 15 bases between. The CDR3 spans 12 residues.

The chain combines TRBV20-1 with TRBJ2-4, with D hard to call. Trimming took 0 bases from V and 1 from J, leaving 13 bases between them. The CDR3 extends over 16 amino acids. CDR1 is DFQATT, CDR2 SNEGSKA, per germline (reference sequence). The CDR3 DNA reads TGCAGTGCTAGAGAAGGACCCGCGTCGGCCAAAAACATTCAGTACTTC. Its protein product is CSAREGPASAKNIQYF.

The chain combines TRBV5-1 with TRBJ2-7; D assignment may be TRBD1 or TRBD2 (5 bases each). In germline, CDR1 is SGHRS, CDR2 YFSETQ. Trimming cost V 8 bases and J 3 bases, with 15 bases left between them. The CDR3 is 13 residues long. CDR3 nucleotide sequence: TGCGCCAGGGATGGGGACCTACACTACGAGCAGTACTTC. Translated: CARDGDLHYEQYF.

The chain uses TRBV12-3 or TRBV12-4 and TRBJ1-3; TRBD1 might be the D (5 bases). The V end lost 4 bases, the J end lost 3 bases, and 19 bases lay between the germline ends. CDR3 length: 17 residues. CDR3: CASSSPGTLAGGNTIYF. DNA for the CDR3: TGTGCCAGCAGTTCTCCCGGGACGCTAGCAGGTGGAAACACCATATATTTT.

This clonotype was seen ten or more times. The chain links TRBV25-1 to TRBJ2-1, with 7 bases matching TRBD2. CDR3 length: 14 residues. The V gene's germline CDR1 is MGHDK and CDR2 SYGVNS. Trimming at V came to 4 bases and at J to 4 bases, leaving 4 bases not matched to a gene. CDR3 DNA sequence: TGTGCCAGCAGTGCCGGGACTACGTACAATGAGCAGTTCTTC. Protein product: CASSAGTTYNEQFF.

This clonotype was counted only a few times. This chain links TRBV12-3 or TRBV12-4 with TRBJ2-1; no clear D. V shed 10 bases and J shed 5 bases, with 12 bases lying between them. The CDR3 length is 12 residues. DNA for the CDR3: TGTGCCACCCAGAACAGAAACAATGAGCAGTTCTTC. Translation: CATQNRNNEQFF.

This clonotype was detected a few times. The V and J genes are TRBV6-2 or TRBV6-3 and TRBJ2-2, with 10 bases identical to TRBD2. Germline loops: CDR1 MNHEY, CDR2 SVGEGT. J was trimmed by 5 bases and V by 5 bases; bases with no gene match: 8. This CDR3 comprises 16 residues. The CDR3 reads CASSRSSGSGTGELFF. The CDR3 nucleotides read TGTGCCAGCAGTCGCTCTAGCGGGAGTGGGACCGGGGAGCTGTTTTTT.

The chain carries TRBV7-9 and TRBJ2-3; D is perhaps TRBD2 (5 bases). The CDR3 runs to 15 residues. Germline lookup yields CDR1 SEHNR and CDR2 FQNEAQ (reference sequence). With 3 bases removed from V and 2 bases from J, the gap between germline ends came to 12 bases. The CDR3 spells CASSLDSGFTDTQYF. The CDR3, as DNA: TGTGCCAGCAGCTTGGACTCCGGATTCACAGATACGCAGTATTTT.

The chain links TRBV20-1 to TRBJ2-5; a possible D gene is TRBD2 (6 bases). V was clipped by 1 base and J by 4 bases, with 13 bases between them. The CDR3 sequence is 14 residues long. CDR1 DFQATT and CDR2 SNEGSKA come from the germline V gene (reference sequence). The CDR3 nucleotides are TGCAGTGCTAGAGTCGGAGCTAGCGCAGAGACCCAGTACTTC. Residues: CSARVGASAETQYF.

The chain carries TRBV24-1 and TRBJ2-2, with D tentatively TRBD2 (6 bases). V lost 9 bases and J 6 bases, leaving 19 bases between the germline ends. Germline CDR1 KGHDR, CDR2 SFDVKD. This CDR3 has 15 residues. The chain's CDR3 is CATGGDAKGPGELFF. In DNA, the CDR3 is TGTGCCACCGGAGGGGACGCCAAAGGGCCCGGGGAGCTGTTTTTT.

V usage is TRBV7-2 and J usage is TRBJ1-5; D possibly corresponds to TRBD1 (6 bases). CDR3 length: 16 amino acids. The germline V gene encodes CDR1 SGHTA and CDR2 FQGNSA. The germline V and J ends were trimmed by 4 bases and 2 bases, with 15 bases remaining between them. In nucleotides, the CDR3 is TGTGCCAGCAGCTCCCCTCAGGGGAAGGGCAATCAGCCCCAGCATTTT. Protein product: CASSSPQGKGNQPQHF.

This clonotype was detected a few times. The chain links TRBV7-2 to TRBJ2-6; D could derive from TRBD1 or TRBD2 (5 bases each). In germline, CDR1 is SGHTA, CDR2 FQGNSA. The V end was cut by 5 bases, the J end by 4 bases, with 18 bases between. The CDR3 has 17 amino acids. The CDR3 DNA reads TGTGCCAGCAGCCCCGGGACGGCGTTTCGGGGGGCCAACGTCCTGACTTTC. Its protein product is CASSPGTAFRGANVLTF.

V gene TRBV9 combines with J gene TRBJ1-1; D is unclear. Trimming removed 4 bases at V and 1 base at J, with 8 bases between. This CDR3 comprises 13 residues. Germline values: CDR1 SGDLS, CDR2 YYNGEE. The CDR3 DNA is TGTGCCAGCAGCCCGAACACGAACACTGAAGCTTTCTTT. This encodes CASSPNTNTEAFF. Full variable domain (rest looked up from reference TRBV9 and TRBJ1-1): DSGVTQTPKHLITATGQRVTLRCSPRSGDLSVYWYQQSLDQGLQFLIQYYNGEERAKGNILERFSAQQFPDLHSELNLSSLELGDSALYFCASSPNTNTEAFFGQGTRLTVV.

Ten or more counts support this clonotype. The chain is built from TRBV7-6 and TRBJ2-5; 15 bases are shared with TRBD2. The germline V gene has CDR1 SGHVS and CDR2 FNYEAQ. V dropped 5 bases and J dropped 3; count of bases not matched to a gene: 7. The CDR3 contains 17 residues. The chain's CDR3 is CASSPGLAGGTKETQYF. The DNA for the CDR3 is TGTGCCAGCAGCCCGGGACTAGCGGGGGGAACTAAAGAGACCCAGTACTTC.

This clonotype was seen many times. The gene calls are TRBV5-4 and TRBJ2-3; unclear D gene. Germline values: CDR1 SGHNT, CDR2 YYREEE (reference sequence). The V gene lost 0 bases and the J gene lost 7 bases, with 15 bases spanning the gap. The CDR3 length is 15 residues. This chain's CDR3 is CASSLDGVNKHTQYF. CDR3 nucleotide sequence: TGTGCCAGCAGCTTGGATGGGGTAAACAAGCATACGCAGTATTTT. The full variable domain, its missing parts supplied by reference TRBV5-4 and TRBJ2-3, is ETGVTQSPTHLIKTRGQQVTLRCSSQSGHNTVSWYQQALGQGPQFIFQYYREEENGRGNFPPRFSGLQFPNYSSELNVNALELDDSALYLCASSLDGVNKHTQYFGPGTRLTVL.

In DNA form, the CDR3 reads TGTGCCATCAGTGAGTGGGTGTCTGGACAGGGGGTTCAAGAGACCCAGTACTTC. This codes for CAISEWVSGQGVQETQYF. V gene TRBV10-3 combines with J gene TRBJ2-5; 10 bases are a match to TRBD1. This CDR3 is built from 18 residues. V lost 1 base and J lost 2; bases outside the gene matches: 10. In germline, CDR1 is ENHRY, CDR2 SYGVKD.

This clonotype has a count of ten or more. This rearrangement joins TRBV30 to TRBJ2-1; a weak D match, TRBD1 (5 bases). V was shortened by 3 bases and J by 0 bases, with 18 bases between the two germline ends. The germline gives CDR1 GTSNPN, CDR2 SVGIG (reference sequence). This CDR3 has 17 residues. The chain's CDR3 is CAWRSISGLSSYNEQFF. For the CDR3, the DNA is TGTGCCTGGAGGTCTATTTCAGGGTTAAGCTCCTACAATGAGCAGTTCTTC.

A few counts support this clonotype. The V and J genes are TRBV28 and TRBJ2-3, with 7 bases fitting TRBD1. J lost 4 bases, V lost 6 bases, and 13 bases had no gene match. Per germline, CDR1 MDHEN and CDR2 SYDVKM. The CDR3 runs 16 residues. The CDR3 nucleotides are TGTGCCAGCAGCCCTCGACTGACAGGGTTTTCAGATACGCAGTATTTT. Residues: CASSPRLTGFSDTQYF.

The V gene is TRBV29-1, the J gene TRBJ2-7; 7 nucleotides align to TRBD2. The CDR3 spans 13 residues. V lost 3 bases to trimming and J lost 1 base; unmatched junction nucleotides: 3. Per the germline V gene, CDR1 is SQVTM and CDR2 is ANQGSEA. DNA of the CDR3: TGCAGCGTTGAGCGGGAGCGATCCTACGAGCAGTACTTC. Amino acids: CSVERERSYEQYF.

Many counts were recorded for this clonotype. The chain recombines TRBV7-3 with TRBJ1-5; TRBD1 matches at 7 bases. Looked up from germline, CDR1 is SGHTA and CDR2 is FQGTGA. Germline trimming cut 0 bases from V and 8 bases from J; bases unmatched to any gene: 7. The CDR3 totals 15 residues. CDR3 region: CASSLTYQGGEPQHF. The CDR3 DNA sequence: TGTGCCAGCAGCTTAACGTATCAGGGGGGAGAGCCCCAGCATTTT.

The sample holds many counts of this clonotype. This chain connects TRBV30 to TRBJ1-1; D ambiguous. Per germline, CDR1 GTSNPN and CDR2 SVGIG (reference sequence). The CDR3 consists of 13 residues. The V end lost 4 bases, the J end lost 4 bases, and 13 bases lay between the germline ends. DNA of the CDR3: TGTGCCTGGATGTTCGGGGTGAGCACTGAAGCTTTCTTT. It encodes CAWMFGVSTEAFF.

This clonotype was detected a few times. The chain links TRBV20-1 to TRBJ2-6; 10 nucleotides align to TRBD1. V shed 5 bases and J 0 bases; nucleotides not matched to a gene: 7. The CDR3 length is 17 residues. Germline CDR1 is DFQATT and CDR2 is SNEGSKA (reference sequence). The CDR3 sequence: CSASGTGARSGANVLTF. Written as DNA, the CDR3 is TGCAGTGCTTCCGGGACAGGGGCCCGCTCTGGGGCCAACGTCCTGACTTTC.